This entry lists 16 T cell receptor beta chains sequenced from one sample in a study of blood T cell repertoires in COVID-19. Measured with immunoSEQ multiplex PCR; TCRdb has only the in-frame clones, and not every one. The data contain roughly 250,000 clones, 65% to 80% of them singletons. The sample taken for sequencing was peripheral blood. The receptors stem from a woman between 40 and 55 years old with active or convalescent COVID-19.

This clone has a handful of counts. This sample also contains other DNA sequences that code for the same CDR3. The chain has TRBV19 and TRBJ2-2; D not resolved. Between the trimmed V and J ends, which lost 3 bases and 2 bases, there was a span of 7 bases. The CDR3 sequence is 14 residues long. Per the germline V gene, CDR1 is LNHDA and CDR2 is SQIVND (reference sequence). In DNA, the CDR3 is TGTGCCAGTAGTATTTCTAGAAACACCGGGGAGCTGTTTTTT. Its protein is CASSISRNTGELFF.

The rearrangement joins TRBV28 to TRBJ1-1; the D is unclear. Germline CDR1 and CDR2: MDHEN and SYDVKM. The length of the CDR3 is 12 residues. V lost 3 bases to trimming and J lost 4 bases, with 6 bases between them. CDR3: CASSLEVTEAFF. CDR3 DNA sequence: TGTGCCAGCAGTTTGGAGGTCACTGAAGCTTTCTTT. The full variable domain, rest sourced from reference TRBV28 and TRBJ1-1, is DVKVTQSSRYLVKRTGEKVFLECVQDMDHENMFWYRQDPGLGLRLIYFSYDVKMKEKGDIPEGYSVSREKKERFSLILESASTNQTSMYLCASSLEVTEAFFGQGTRLTVV.

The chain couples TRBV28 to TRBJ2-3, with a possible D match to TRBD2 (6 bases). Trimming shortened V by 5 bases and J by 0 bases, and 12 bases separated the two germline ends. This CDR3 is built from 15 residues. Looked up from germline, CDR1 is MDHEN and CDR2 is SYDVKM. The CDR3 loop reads CASSGVGGSTDTQYF. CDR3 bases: TGTGCCAGCAGTGGGGTGGGGGGTAGCACAGATACGCAGTATTTT.

In nucleotides, the CDR3 is TGTGCCAGCAGCCTGAGGGGAGCGGGGGAAGGGGAGACCCAGTACTTC. It translates to CASSLRGAGEGETQYF. This chain uses TRBV11-2 with TRBJ2-5; TRBD2 aligns across 8 bases. Losses at the gene ends were 5 bases for V and 5 bases for J; bases not matched to a gene: 13. Germline CDR1 and CDR2: SGHAT and FQNNGV. The CDR3 is made up of 16 amino acids.

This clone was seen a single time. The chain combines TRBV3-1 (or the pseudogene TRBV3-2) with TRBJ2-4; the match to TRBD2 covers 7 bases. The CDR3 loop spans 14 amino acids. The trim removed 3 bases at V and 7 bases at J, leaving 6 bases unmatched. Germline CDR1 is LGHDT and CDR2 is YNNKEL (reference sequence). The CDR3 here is CASSQGGRRNIQYF. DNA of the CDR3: TGTGCCAGCAGCCAGGGAGGGCGCCGGAACATTCAGTACTTC.

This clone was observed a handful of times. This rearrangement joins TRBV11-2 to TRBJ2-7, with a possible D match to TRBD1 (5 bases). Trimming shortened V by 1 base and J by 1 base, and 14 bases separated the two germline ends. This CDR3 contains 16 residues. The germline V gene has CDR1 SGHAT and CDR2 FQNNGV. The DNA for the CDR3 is TGTGCCAGCAGCTTAGCTCCCAGGGCCGGGTCCTACGAGCAGTACTTC. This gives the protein CASSLAPRAGSYEQYF.

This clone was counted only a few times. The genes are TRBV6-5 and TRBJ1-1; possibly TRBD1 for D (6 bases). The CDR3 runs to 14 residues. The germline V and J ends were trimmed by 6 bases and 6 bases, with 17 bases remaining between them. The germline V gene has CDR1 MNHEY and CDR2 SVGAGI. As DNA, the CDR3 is TGTGCCAGCAGCCGCAATCCGGGACAATCTGAAGCTTTCTTT. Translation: CASSRNPGQSEAFF.

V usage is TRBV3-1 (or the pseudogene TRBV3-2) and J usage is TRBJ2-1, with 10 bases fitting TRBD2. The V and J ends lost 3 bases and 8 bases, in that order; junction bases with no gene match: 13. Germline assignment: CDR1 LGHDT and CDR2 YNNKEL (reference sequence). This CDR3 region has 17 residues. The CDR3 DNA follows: TGTGCCAGCAGCCACACCCGAGGAACTAGCGGGGCCGATGAGCAGTTCTTC. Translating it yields CASSHTRGTSGADEQFF.

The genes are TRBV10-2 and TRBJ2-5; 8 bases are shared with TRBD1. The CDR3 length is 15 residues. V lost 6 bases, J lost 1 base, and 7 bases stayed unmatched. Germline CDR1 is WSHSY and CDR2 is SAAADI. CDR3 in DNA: TGCGCCAGCAGATTGGACAGGGTGGGCCAAGAGACCCAGTACTTC. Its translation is CASRLDRVGQETQYF.

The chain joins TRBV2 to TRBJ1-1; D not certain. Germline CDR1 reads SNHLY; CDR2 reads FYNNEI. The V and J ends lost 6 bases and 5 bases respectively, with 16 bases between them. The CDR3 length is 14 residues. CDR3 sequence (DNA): TGTGCCAGCAGGGTACGCGGGGAAGTTACTGAAGCTTTCTTT. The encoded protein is CASRVRGEVTEAFF. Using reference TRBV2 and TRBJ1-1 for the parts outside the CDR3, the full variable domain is EPEVTQTPSHQVTQMGQEVILRCVPISNHLYFYWYRQILGQKVEFLVSFYNNEISEKSEIFDDQFSVERPDGSNFTLKIRSTKLEDSAMYFCASRVRGEVTEAFFGQGTRLTVV.

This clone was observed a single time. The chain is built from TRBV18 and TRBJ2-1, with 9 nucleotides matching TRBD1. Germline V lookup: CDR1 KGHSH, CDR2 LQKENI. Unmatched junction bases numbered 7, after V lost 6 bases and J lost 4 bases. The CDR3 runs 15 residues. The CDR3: CASSPDRGGYNEQFF. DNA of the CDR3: TGTGCCAGCTCGCCCGACAGGGGGGGATACAATGAGCAGTTCTTC.

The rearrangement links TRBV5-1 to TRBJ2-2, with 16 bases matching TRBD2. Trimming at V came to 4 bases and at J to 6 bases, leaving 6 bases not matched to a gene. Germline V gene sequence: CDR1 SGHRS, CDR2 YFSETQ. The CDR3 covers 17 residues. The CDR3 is CASSQPGLAGGPGELFF. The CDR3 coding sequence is TGCGCCAGCAGCCAACCGGGACTAGCGGGGGGGCCCGGGGAGCTGTTTTTT.

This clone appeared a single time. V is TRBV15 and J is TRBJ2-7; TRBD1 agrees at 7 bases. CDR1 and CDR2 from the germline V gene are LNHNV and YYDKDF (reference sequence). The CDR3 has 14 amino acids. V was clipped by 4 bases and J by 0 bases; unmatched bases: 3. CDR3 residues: CATSTGGSSYEQYF. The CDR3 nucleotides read TGTGCCACCAGCACAGGGGGAAGCTCCTACGAGCAGTACTTC.

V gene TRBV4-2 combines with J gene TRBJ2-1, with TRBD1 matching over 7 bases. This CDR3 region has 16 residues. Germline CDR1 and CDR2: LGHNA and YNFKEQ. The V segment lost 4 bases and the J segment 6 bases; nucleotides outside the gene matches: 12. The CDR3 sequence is CASSPQGVTGPNEQFF. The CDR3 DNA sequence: TGTGCCAGCAGCCCTCAAGGAGTGACAGGGCCCAATGAGCAGTTCTTC.

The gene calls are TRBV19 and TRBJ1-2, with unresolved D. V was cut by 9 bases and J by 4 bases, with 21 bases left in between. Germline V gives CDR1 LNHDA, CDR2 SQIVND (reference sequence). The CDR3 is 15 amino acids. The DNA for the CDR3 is TGTGCCAGCTTCCCCACGAGAGCTTTCCCCTATGGCTACACCTTC. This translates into CASFPTRAFPYGYTF.

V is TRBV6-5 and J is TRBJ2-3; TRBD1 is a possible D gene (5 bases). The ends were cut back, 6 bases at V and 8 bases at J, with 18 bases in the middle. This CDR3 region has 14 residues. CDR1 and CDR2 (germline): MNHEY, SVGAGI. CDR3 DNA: TGTGCCAGCAGAAAATCCCCAGGGAAGGCTACGCAGTATTTT. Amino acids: CASRKSPGKATQYF.